The rows below give T cell receptor beta chains drawn from one sample of a study of cytomegalovirus exposure and HLA in healthy donors. Assay used: immunoSEQ multiplex PCR; TCRdb lists only in-frame clones, some missing. The sample lists around 150,000 clones, just under 85% occurring once. The sequencing sample was made of PBMCs. These receptor sequences come from a man aged 25 to 40 in good health and CMV-seropositive. Both conserved end residues are part of each CDR3. Each record gives: J gene, D gene, V gene, clone size, CDR3 DNA, CDR3 protein. D genes are given only for firm matches. Expanded clones get a size class; other rows say once, few or many, or leave the size out.

TRBJ1-3,-,TRBV15,-,TGTGCCACCAGCAGCGAATATGGGGCCCTCTTTGGAAACACCATATATTTT,CATSSEYGALFGNTIYF
TRBJ1-4,-,TRBV7-9,-,TGTGCCAGCAGCTCGGGGGGAGGCTCCTTAAGACTGTTTTTT,CASSSGGGSLRLFF
TRBJ2-3,-,TRBV14,-,TGTGCCAGCAGCCAAGATACGTCACTGGCGGCTAGCACAGATACGCAGTATTTT,CASSQDTSLAASTDTQYF
TRBJ2-2,TRBD1,TRBV2,-,TGTGCCAGCAGTCTACCCGGGACAGGGGAGAACACCGGGGAGCTGTTTTTT,CASSLPGTGENTGELFF
TRBJ2-7,TRBD1,TRBV18,-,TGTGCCAGCTCACCACTCTCCGGGACAGGGGGCTACGAGCAGTACTTC,CASSPLSGTGGYEQYF
TRBJ1-1,-,TRBV30,few,TGTGCCTGGAGTGTACAACAGGGTAGAGCTTTCTTT,CAWSVQQGRAFF
TRBJ1-5,-,TRBV19,-,TGTGCCAGTAGTATAGATCTTGTAATCCCCCAGCCCCAGCATTTT,CASSIDLVIPQPQHF
TRBJ2-1,-,TRBV7-2,-,TGTGCCAGCAGCTTCCCCTATTCATACAATGAGCAGTTCTTC,CASSFPYSYNEQFF
TRBJ2-5,TRBD2,TRBV6-4,-,TGTGCCAGCAGTGACCAGGCGGGGGTGTTCCAAGAGACCCAGTACTTC,CASSDQAGVFQETQYF
TRBJ2-7,-,TRBV15,once,TGTGCCACCAGCATCGGACAGAACTACGAGCAGTACTTC,CATSIGQNYEQYF
TRBJ1-5,-,TRBV25-1,few,TGTGCCAGCAGGGGCTCAAACGGACAGTCTGGTGAGCATTTT,CASRGSNGQSGEHF
TRBJ2-3,-,TRBV11-2,-,TGTGCCAGCAGCTTTGATCCGCGGTCCACAGATACGCAGTATTTT,CASSFDPRSTDTQYF
TRBJ2-3,TRBD2,TRBV5-8,-,TGTGCCAGCAGCTTGGGTTTGATCGGGGGGGCCGGTACAGATACGCAGTATTTT,CASSLGLIGGAGTDTQYF
TRBJ1-2,-,TRBV19,few,TGTGCCAGTACCCACGAGGGAGGAGTTTCCTATGGCTACACCTTC,CASTHEGGVSYGYTF
TRBJ2-5,-,TRBV5-4,-,TGTGCCAGCAGCTCCGCGGGACTGCCAAAAGAGACCCAGTACTTC,CASSSAGLPKETQYF
TRBJ2-1,-,TRBV6-5,-,TGTGCCAGCAGTCCCTCGGACAGTTCCTACAATGAGCAGTTCTTC,CASSPSDSSYNEQFF
TRBJ2-1,-,TRBV6-1,-,TGTGCCAGCAGTTTAGGGGTCAATGAGCAGTTCTTC,CASSLGVNEQFF
TRBJ2-1,TRBD2,TRBV19,-,TGTGCCAGTAGTATAGGGACTAGCGTAGGCAATGAGCAGTTCTTC,CASSIGTSVGNEQFF